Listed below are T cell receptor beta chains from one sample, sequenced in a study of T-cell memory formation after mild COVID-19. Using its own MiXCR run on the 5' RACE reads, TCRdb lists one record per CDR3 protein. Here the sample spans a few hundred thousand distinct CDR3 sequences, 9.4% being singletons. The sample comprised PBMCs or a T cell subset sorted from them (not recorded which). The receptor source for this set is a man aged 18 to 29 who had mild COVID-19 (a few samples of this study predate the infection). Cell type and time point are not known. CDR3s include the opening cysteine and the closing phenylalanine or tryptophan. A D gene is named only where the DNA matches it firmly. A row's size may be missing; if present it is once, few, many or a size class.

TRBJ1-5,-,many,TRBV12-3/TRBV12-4,CASSLKGPQHF,TGTGCCAGCAGTTTAAAAGGACCCCAGCATTTT
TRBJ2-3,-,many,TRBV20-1,CSATGTPGDTQYF,TGCAGTGCTACCGGGACCCCAGGGGATACGCAGTATTTT
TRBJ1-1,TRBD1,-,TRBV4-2,CASSPSGTGGRAFF,TGTGCCAGCAGCCCCAGTGGGACAGGAGGGCGAGCTTTCTTT
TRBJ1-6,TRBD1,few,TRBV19,CASSQTRDSNSPLHF,TGTGCCAGTAGCCAAACGCGGGACAGTAATTCACCCCTCCACTTT
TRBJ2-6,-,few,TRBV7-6,CASSTLPGANVLTF,TGTGCCAGCAGCACATTGCCTGGGGCCAACGTCCTGACTTTC
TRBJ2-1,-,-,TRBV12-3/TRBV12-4,CASSWVQGAVNEQFF,TGTGCCAGCAGTTGGGTGCAGGGCGCTGTCAATGAGCAGTTCTTC
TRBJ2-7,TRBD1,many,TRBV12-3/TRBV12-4,CASSKPGTGGYEQYF,TGTGCCAGCAGTAAACCCGGGACAGGAGGCTACGAGCAGTACTTC
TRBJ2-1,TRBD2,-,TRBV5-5,CASSLGSGGAYNEQFF,TGTGCCAGCAGCTTGGGTAGCGGGGGGGCTTACAATGAGCAGTTCTTC
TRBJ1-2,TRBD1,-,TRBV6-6,CASSYTRQGTYYGYTF,TGTGCCAGCAGTTACACCAGACAGGGGACCTACTATGGCTACACCTTC
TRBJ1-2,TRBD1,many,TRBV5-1,CASSLAGGGYTF,TGCGCCAGCAGCTTGGCAGGGGGTGGCTACACCTTC
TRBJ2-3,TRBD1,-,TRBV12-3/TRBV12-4,CASSSDRASTDTQYF,TGTGCCAGCAGCTCTGACAGGGCTAGCACAGATACGCAGTATTTT
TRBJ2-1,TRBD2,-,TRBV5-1,CASSLRTSGDNEQFF,TGCGCCAGCAGCTTGAGGACTAGCGGGGACAATGAGCAGTTCTTC
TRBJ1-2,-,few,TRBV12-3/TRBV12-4,CASSEAPPYGYTF,TGTGCCAGCAGTGAGGCCCCTCCTTATGGCTACACCTTC
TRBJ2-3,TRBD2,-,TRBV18,CASSPLSSGVRTQYF,TGTGCCAGCTCACCACTGTCTAGCGGGGTACGGACGCAGTATTTT
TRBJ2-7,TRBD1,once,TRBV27,CASSLRTGVPLGYEQYF,TGTGCCAGCAGTTTACGGACAGGGGTACCTCTCGGCTACGAGCAGTACTTC
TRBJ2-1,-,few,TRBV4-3,CASSLGAGASYNEQFF,TGCGCCAGCAGCCTAGGTGCTGGGGCCTCCTACAATGAGCAGTTCTTC
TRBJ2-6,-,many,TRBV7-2,CASSLGGAGANVLTF,TGTGCCAGCAGCTTAGGAGGGGCTGGGGCCAACGTCCTGACTTTC
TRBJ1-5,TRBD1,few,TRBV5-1,CASSLGTGKNQPQHF,TGCGCCAGCAGCTTGGGGACAGGGAAAAATCAGCCCCAGCATTTT
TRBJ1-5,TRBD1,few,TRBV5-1,CASSLEGQGNQPQHF,TGCGCCAGCAGCCTTGAGGGACAGGGGAATCAGCCCCAGCATTTT
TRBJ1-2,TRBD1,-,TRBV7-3,CASSAGQAYGYTF,TGTGCCAGCAGCGCGGGACAGGCCTATGGCTACACCTTC
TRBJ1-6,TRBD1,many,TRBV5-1,CASSLAVTGDGSPLHF,TGCGCCAGCAGCTTGGCCGTGACAGGGGATGGGTCACCCCTCCACTTT
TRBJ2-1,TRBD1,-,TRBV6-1,CASLRTGGYNEQFF,TGTGCCAGCCTGAGGACAGGGGGCTACAATGAGCAGTTCTTC
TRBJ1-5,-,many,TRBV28,CASAGVDQPQHF,TGTGCCAGCGCAGGGGTCGATCAGCCCCAGCATTTT
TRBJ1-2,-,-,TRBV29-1,CSVKRGDGYTF,TGCAGCGTCAAGCGGGGGGATGGCTACACCTTC
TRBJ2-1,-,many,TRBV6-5,CASSPGVRYNEQFF,TGTGCCAGCAGTCCGGGGGTACGCTACAATGAGCAGTTCTTC
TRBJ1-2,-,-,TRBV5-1,CASQQGRDYGYTF,TGCGCCAGTCAACAGGGCCGGGACTATGGCTACACCTTC
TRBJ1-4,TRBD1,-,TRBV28,CASRTGIDEKLFF,TGTGCCAGCAGGACAGGGATTGATGAAAAACTGTTTTTT
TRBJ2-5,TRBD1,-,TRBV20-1,CSAQDRGEETQYF,TGCAGTGCCCAGGACAGGGGGGAAGAGACCCAGTACTTC
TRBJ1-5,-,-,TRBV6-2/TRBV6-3,CASSHDGSNQPQHF,TGTGCCAGCAGCCACGACGGAAGCAATCAGCCCCAGCATTTT
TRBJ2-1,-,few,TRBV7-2,CASSLSTSWDEQFF,TGTGCCAGCAGCTTATCGACATCGTGGGATGAGCAGTTCTTC
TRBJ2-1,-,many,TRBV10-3,CAISVTGSDSYNEQFF,TGTGCCATCAGTGTAACGGGGTCTGACTCCTACAATGAGCAGTTCTTC
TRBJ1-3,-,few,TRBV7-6,CASSDLLTGLSGNTIYF,TGTGCCAGCAGCGACCTATTGACGGGGCTCTCTGGAAACACCATATATTTT
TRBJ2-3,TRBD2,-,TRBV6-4,CASSASGGATDTQYF,TGTGCCAGCAGTGCGAGCGGGGGGGCCACAGATACGCAGTATTTT
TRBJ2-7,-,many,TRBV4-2,CASSPGTGDPYEQYF,TGTGCCAGCAGCCCCGGGACTGGGGACCCCTACGAGCAGTACTTC
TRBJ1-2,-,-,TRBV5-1,CASSPAGGAGGYTF,TGCGCCAGCAGTCCCGCGGGGGGCGCGGGCGGCTACACCTTC
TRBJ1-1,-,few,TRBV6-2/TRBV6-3,CASSYVRVAAFF,TGTGCCAGCAGTTACGTACGGGTGGCTGCTTTCTTT
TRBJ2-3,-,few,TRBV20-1,CSARSAVTSTDTQYF,TGCAGTGCTAGGTCCGCGGTGACTAGCACAGATACGCAGTATTTT
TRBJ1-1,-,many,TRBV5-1,CASSLRSMPNTEAFF,TGCGCCAGCAGCTTGCGGTCAATGCCGAACACTGAAGCTTTCTTT
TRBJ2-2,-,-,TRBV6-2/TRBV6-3,CASSYSRGSGTGELFF,TGTGCCAGCAGTTACTCCAGGGGATCGGGCACCGGGGAGCTGTTTTTT
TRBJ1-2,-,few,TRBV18,CASSAGTTNYGYTF,TGTGCCAGCTCAGCCGGGACAACTAACTATGGCTACACCTTC
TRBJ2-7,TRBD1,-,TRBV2,CASSEQGVTYEQYF,TGTGCCAGCAGTGAACAGGGGGTCACCTACGAGCAGTACTTC
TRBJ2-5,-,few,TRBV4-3,CASSLTGSGPGGETQYF,TGCGCCAGCAGCCTTACAGGCAGCGGCCCGGGCGGAGAGACCCAGTACTTC
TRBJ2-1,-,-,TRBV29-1,CSEGTNEQFF,TGCAGCGAAGGGACGAATGAGCAGTTCTTC
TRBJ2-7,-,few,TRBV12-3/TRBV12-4,CASSLYRQQYF,TGTGCCAGCAGTTTATACCGGCAGCAGTACTTC
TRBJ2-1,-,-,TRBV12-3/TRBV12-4,CASRTVFHSYNEQFF,TGTGCCAGCAGGACGGTGTTCCACTCGTACAATGAGCAGTTCTTC
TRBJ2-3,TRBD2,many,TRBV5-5,CASSPMSGEVTDTQYF,TGTGCCAGCAGTCCGATGAGCGGGGAGGTCACAGATACGCAGTATTTT
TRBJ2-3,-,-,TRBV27,CASSPADGRITDTQYF,TGTGCCAGCAGCCCTGCTGACGGACGAATCACAGATACGCAGTATTTT